Shown below are 11 T cell receptor beta chains from a single sample sequenced in a study of T cells in Graves' hyperthyroidism and ophthalmopathy. Regions amplified from RNA transcripts were the TCR beta CDR3 regions. Carried out on the TCR CDR3, a first-round RT-PCR used the HTBI primer set. TCRdb reprocessed the multiplex PCR reads via MiXCR and lists one record per CDR3 protein. This sample has 450,000 to 500,000 distinct CDR3 sequences, with approximately 23% found just once. The source material was blood. Source of these receptors: a woman between 65 and 79 years old with Graves' ophthalmopathy.

The chain combines TRBV25-1 with TRBJ2-1, with 14 bases that match TRBD2. The length of the CDR3 is 20 residues. The V gene end was trimmed by 5 bases and the J gene end by 0 bases; junction bases not matched to a gene: 12. In germline, CDR1 is MGHDK, CDR2 SYGVNS. The CDR3 region is CASSPGTSGSTPSSYNEQFF. CDR3 DNA sequence: TGTGCCAGCAGTCCCGGGACTAGCGGGAGTACCCCAAGCTCCTACAATGAGCAGTTCTTC.

This clonotype was recorded many times. The J gene is TRBJ2-2, the V gene TRBV11-2; D call uncertain. The CDR3 has 13 amino acids. Trimming pared 4 bases from V and 7 bases from J, leaving 10 bases between. Per the germline V gene, CDR1 is SGHAT and CDR2 is FQNNGV. The CDR3 protein is CASSSSMDGELFF. In DNA form, the CDR3 reads TGTGCCAGCAGCTCCTCCATGGACGGGGAGCTGTTTTTT.

This clonotype was seen more than once but under ten times. The V and J genes are TRBV6-5 and TRBJ1-6, with unresolved D. Germline CDR1 and CDR2: MNHEY and SVGAGI. Trimming pared 2 bases from V and 6 bases from J, leaving 8 bases between. The CDR3 is made up of 14 amino acids. CDR3 loop: CASSYHSRNSPLHF. DNA of the CDR3: TGTGCCAGCAGTTACCACAGTCGTAATTCACCCCTCCACTTT.

The V and J genes are TRBV3-1 and TRBJ2-7, with 9 bases lining up with TRBD1. Germline CDR1 LGHDT, CDR2 YNNKEL (reference sequence). The CDR3 loop spans 16 amino acids. V was clipped by 3 bases and J by 4 bases; unmatched bases: 10. CDR3 bases: TGTGCCAGCAGCCAGGGACAGGGAATAGTCGGATACGAGCAGTACTTC. Protein: CASSQGQGIVGYEQYF.

The J gene is TRBJ1-5, the V gene TRBV20-1; D not resolved. V gave up 0 bases and J gave up 4 bases, with 10 bases separating them. In germline, CDR1 is DFQATT, CDR2 SNEGSKA (reference sequence). The CDR3 loop spans 14 amino acids. This chain's CDR3 is CSARDGGENQPQHF. The DNA for the CDR3 is TGCAGTGCTAGAGATGGTGGGGAAAATCAGCCCCAGCATTTT.

This clonotype was detected a few times. The chain is built from TRBV20-1 and TRBJ2-5, with TRBD1 matching 8 bases. Per the germline V gene, CDR1 is DFQATT and CDR2 is SNEGSKA (reference sequence). This CDR3 spans 14 amino acids. J lost 1 base, V lost 6 bases, and 7 bases had no gene match. The CDR3 DNA reads TGCAGTGCCACACGGACAGGGCTCCAAGAGACCCAGTACTTC. As protein: CSATRTGLQETQYF.

This clonotype occurred a few times. This sequence joins TRBV6-2 or TRBV6-3 and TRBJ2-1; D tentatively fits TRBD1 or TRBD2 (5 bases each). Germline V gene data show CDR1 as MNHEY and CDR2 as SVGEGT. Trimming removed 2 bases from V and 11 bases from J, with 13 bases in between. This CDR3 has 13 amino acids. The CDR3 loop is CASSYDYTGQQFF. DNA for the CDR3: TGTGCCAGCAGTTACGACTACACAGGCCAGCAGTTCTTC.

This clonotype was recorded at least ten times. This chain uses TRBV28 with TRBJ1-1; D is undetermined. The CDR3 extends over 16 amino acids. Germline lookup yields CDR1 MDHEN and CDR2 SYDVKM. Trimming stripped 3 bases from V and 1 base from J, with 15 bases between. CDR3 sequence reads: CASSFQPGNPNTEAFF. The DNA of the CDR3 is TGTGCCAGCAGTTTCCAACCCGGCAACCCGAACACTGAAGCTTTCTTT.

This clonotype was recorded at least ten times. CDR3 DNA sequence: TGTGCCAGCAGCCACGTGAAGCGAGAAGGGCAGTACTTC. Translation: CASSHVKREGQYF. The rearrangement joins TRBV3-1 to TRBJ2-7; no firm D call. V shed 3 bases and J shed 9 bases, with 15 bases lying between them. The CDR3 has 13 amino acids. Germline CDR1 is LGHDT and CDR2 is YNNKEL (reference sequence).

This clonotype was seen a few times. The chain combines TRBV7-2 with TRBJ2-7; 10 bases align to TRBD2. V dropped 3 bases and J dropped 2; count of bases not matched to a gene: 1. Germline V lookup: CDR1 SGHTA, CDR2 FQGNSA. This CDR3 contains 14 residues. CDR3 in amino acids: CASSLTSGPYEQYF. For the CDR3, the DNA is TGTGCCAGCAGCTTGACTAGCGGGCCCTACGAGCAGTACTTC.

Here the CDR3 reads CASSHGINYGYTF. The CDR3 DNA follows: TGTGCCAGCAGTCACGGGATTAACTATGGCTACACCTTC. The chain uses TRBV28 and TRBJ1-2; D gene unclear. V was shortened by 5 bases and J by 1 base, with 8 bases between the two germline ends. CDR1 is MDHEN and CDR2 is SYDVKM in the germline V gene. CDR3 size: 13 residues.